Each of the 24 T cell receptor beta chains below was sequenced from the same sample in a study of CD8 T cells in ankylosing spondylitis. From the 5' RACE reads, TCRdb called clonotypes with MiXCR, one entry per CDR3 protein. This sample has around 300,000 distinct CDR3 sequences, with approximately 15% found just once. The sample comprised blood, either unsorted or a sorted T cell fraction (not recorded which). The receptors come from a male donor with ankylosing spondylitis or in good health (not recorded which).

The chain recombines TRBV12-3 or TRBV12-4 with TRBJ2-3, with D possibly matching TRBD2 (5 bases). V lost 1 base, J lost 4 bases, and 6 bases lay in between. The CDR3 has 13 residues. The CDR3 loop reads CASSLDGADTQYF. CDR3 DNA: TGTGCCAGCAGTTTAGACGGGGCAGATACGCAGTATTTT.

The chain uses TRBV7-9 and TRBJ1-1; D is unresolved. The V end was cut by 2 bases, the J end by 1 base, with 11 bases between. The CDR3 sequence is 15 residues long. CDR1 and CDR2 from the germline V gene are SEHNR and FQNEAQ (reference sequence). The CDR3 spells CASSLKVRTNTEAFF. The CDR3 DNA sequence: TGTGCCAGCAGCTTAAAAGTGCGGACGAACACTGAAGCTTTCTTT.

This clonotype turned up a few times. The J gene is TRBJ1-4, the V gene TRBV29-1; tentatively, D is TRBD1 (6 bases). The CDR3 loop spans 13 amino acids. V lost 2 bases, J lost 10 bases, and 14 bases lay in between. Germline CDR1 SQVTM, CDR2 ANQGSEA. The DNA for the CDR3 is TGCAGCGTTGAATTCGAGGGGGACGGAAAACTGTTTTTT. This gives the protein CSVEFEGDGKLFF.

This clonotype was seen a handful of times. This CDR3 reads CASSYSSAGWRLETGELFF. DNA of the CDR3: TGTGCCAGCAGTTATAGTAGCGCAGGGTGGCGATTGGAAACCGGGGAGCTGTTTTTT. The chain has TRBV6-5 and TRBJ2-2; D may be TRBD1 or TRBD2 (5 bases each). Trimming pared 3 bases from V and 5 bases from J, leaving 25 bases between. The germline CDR1 and CDR2 sequences are MNHEY and SVGAGI. The CDR3 covers 19 residues.

The CDR3 DNA is TGCAGTGCTAGACACCTGAACACTGAAGCTTTCTTT. Its protein is CSARHLNTEAFF. The chain couples TRBV20-1 to TRBJ1-1; D gene ambiguous. V was clipped by 2 bases and J by 0 bases, with 4 bases between them. The CDR3 runs to 12 residues. Germline CDR1 and CDR2: DFQATT and SNEGSKA (reference sequence).

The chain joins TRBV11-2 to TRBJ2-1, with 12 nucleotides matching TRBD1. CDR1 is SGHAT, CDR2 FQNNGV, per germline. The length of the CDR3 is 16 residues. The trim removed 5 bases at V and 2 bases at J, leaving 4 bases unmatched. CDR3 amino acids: CASSKWDRGPYNEQFF. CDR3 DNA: TGTGCCAGCAGCAAGTGGGACAGGGGGCCCTACAATGAGCAGTTCTTC. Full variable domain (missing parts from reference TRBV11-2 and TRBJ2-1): EAGVAQSPRYKIIEKRQSVAFWCNPISGHATLYWYQQILGQGPKLLIQFQNNGVVDDSQLPKDRFSAERLKGVDSTLKIQPAKLEDSAVYLCASSKWDRGPYNEQFFGPGTRLTVL.

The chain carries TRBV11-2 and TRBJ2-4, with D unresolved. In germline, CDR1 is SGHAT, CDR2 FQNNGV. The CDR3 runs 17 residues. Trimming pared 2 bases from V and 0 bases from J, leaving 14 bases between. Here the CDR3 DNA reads TGTGCCAGCAGCTTATTGGGCCTTCCCTCAGCCAAAAACATTCAGTACTTC. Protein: CASSLLGLPSAKNIQYF.

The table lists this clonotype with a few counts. The CDR3 spells CSASTGGAGNQPQHF. The DNA of the CDR3 is TGCAGTGCTAGCACAGGGGGGGCTGGCAATCAGCCCCAGCATTTT. The chain joins TRBV20-1 to TRBJ1-5; TRBD1 agrees at 8 bases. V lost 3 bases to trimming and J lost 2 bases; unmatched junction nucleotides: 6. Germline V gene data show CDR1 as DFQATT and CDR2 as SNEGSKA (reference sequence). CDR3 length: 15 residues.

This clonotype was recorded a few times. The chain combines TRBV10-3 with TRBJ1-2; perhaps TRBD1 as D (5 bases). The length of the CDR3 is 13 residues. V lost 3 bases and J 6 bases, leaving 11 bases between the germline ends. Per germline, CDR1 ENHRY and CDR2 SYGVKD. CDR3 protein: CAISEWGIHGYTF. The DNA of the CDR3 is TGTGCCATCAGTGAATGGGGGATTCATGGCTACACCTTC.

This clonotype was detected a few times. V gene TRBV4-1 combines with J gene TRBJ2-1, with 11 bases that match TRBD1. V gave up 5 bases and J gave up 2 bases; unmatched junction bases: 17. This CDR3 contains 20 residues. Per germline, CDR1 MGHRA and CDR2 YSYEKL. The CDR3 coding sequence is TGCGCCAGCAGCTACAAGAGAGGGACAGGGGGACTAGTCACCTACAATGAGCAGTTCTTC. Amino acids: CASSYKRGTGGLVTYNEQFF.

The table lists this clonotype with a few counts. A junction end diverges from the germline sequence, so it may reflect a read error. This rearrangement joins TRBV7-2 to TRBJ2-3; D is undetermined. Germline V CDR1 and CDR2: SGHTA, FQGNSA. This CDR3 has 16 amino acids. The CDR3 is CASSLGHRTSTDTQYF. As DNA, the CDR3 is TGTGCCAGCAGTTTAGGGCACCGTACTAGCACAGATACGCAGTATTTT. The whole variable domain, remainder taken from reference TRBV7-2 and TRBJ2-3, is GAGVSQSPSNKVTEKGKDVELRCDPISGHTALYWYRQSLGQGLEFLIYFQGNSAPDKSGLPSDRFSAERTGGSVSTLTIQRTQQEDSAVYLCASSLGHRTSTDTQYFGPGTRLTVL.

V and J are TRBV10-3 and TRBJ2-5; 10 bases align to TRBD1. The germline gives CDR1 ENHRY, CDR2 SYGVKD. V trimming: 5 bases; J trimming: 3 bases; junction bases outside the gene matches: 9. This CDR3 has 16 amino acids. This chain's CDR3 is CAISMTGGDSEETQYF. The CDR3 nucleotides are TGTGCCATCAGTATGACAGGGGGCGATTCGGAAGAGACCCAGTACTTC.

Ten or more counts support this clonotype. The CDR3 nucleotides read TGTGCCAGCAGCCGACTAGCGGGGTTTTACAATGAGCAGTTCTTC. The encoded protein is CASSRLAGFYNEQFF. The V call is TRBV12-3 or TRBV12-4, the J call TRBJ2-1; 11 bases fit TRBD2. V dropped 6 bases and J dropped 4; count of bases not matched to a gene: 5. The CDR3 is 15 amino acids.

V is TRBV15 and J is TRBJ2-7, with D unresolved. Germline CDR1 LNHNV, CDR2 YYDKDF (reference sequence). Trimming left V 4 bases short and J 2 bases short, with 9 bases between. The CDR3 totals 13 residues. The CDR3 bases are TGTGCCACCAGCAAGGACGCAACCTACGAGCAGTACTTC. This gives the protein CATSKDATYEQYF.

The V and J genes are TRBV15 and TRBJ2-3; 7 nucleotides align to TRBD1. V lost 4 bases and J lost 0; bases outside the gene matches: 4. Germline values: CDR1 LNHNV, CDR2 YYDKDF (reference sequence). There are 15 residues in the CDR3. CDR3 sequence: CATSMGDRSTDTQYF. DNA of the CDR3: TGTGCCACCAGCATGGGGGACAGAAGCACAGATACGCAGTATTTT.

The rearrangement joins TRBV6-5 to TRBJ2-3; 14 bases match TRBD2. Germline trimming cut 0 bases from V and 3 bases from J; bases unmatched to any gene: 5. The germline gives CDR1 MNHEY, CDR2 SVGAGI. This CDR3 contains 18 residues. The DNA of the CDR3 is TGTGCCAGCAGTTACTCACAAGGGACTAGCGGGAGTACAGATACGCAGTATTTT. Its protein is CASSYSQGTSGSTDTQYF.

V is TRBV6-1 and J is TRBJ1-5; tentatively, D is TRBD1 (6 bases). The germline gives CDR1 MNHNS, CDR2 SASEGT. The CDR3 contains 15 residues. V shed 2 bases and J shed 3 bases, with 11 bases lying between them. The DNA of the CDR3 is TGTGCCAGCAGTGAACACAGGGCCGACAATCAGCCCCAGCATTTT. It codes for CASSEHRADNQPQHF.

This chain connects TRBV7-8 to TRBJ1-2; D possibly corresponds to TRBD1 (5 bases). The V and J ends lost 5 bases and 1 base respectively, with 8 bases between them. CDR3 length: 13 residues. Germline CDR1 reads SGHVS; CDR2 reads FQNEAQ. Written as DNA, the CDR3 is TGTGCCAGCAGCCCACAGGATAACTATGGCTACACCTTC. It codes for CASSPQDNYGYTF.

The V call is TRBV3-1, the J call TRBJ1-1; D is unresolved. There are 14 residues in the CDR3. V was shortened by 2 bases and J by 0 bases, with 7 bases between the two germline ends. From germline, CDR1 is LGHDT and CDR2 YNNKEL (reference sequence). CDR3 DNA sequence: TGTGCCAGCAGCCAAACACAGATGAACACTGAAGCTTTCTTT. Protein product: CASSQTQMNTEAFF.

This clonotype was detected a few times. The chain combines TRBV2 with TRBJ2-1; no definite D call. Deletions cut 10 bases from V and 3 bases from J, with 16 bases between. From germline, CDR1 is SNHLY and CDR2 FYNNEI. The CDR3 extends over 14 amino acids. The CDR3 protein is CAIPVGSGYNEQFF. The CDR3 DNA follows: TGTGCCATACCGGTCGGGTCCGGCTACAATGAGCAGTTCTTC.

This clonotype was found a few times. CDR3 sequence (DNA): TGCAGTGCTAGCTTGGTGGTTAGCACAGATACGCAGTATTTT. Amino acid sequence: CSASLVVSTDTQYF. The chain uses TRBV20-1 and TRBJ2-3; no definite D call. The V gene lost 3 bases and the J gene lost 0 bases, with 10 bases spanning the gap. The CDR3 extends over 14 amino acids. From germline, CDR1 is DFQATT and CDR2 SNEGSKA (reference sequence).

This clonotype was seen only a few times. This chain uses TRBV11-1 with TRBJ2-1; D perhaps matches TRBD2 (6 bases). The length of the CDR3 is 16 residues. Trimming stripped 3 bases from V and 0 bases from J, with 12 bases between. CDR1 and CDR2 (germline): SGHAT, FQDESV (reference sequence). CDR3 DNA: TGTGCCAGCAGCTTCGGAGGGCCTAGCTCCTACAATGAGCAGTTCTTC. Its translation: CASSFGGPSSYNEQFF. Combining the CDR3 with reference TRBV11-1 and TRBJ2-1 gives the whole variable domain EAEVAQSPRYKITEKSQAVAFWCDPISGHATLYWYRQILGQGPELLVQFQDESVVDDSQLPKDRFSAERLKGVDSTLKIQPAELGDSAMYLCASSFGGPSSYNEQFFGPGTRLTVL.

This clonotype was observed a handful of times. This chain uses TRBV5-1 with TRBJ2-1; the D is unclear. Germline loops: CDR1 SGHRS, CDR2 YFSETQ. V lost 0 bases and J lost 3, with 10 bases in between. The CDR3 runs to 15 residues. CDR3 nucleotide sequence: TGCGCCAGCAGCTTGGGCATTTTGAACTACAATGAGCAGTTCTTC. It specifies CASSLGILNYNEQFF.

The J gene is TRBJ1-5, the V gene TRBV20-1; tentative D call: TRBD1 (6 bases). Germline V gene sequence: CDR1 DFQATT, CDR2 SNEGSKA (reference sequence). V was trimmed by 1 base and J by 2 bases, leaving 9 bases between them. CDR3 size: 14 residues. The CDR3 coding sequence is TGCAGTGCTAGAGGGGGACAAGGCAATCAGCCCCAGCATTTT. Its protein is CSARGGQGNQPQHF.